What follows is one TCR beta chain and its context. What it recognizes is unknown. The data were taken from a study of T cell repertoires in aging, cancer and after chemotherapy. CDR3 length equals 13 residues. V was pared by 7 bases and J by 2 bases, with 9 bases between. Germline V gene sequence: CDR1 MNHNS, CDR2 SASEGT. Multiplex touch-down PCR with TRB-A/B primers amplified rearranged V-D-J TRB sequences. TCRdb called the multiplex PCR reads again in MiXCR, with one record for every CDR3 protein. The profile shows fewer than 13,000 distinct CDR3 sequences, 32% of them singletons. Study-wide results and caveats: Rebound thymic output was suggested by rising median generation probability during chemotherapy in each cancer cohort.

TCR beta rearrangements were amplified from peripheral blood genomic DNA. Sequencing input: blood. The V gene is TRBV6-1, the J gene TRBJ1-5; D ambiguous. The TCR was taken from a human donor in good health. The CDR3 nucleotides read TGTGCCAGCATTCCGGACGGCAATCAGCCCCAGCATTTT. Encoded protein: CASIPDGNQPQHF.